The present TCR beta chain was sequenced within a study of blood T cell repertoires in COVID-19. Trimming pared 0 bases from V and 2 bases from J, leaving 9 bases between. The CDR3 sequence is 15 residues long. CDR1 and CDR2 (germline): SGHDT, YYEEEE. TCRdb's table, derived via immunoSEQ multiplex PCR, lists solely in-frame clones and lacks some. The sample contains over 60,000 clones, over 80% of which appear only once. The chain uses TRBV5-6 and TRBJ2-1, with D possibly being TRBD2 (5 bases). The receptor comes from a woman of 80 years or more with acute or convalescent COVID-19. Input material: peripheral blood. CDR3 DNA sequence: TGTGCCAGCAGCTTGGTTGGTAGCGCCTACAATGAGCAGTTCTTC. The encoded protein is CASSLVGSAYNEQFF.